The rows below give T cell receptor beta chains drawn from one sample of a study of blood T cell repertoires in COVID-19. This table comes from immunoSEQ multiplex PCR, and its TCRdb copy is limited to in-frame clones, with some not included. Of about 200,000 clones listed, 75% to 90% are singletons. Sample: PBMCs or T cells enriched from blood (not recorded which). The receptors stem from a man between 35 and 55 years old who had recovered from COVID-19. The CDR3 runs from the conserved cysteine through the conserved F or W. The D gene is left open where the match is weak. A clone size is listed for some rows: how often the clone was seen (once, few, many), or a class if it is expanded.

j_call	clone_size	d_call	v_call	cdr3_nt	cdr3_aa
TRBJ2-7	.	TRBD2	TRBV4-1	TGCGCCAGCAGCCACGGGACTAGCGGAACCTACGAGCAGTACTTC	CASSHGTSGTYEQYF
TRBJ2-2	.	.	TRBV7-8	TGTGCCAGCAGCTTAGCGTTATCGGGGTCCGGGGAGCTGTTTTTT	CASSLALSGSGELFF
TRBJ2-7	.	TRBD1	TRBV19	TGTGCCACCGCGGGGACAGGGGGTTACGAGCAGTACTTC	CATAGTGGYEQYF
TRBJ1-5	.	TRBD1	TRBV13	TGTGCCAGCAGCAGGCAGGGGGCTGATCAGCCCCAGCATTTT	CASSRQGADQPQHF
TRBJ1-6	.	.	TRBV4-1	TGCGCCAGCAGCCTCATCGGACAGCCTTTTAATTCACCCCTCCACTTT	CASSLIGQPFNSPLHF
TRBJ2-1	few	TRBD1	TRBV10-3	TGTGCCATCAGTGTGGGACAGGAACACAATGAGCAGTTCTTC	CAISVGQEHNEQFF
TRBJ2-7	.	TRBD1	TRBV27	TGTGCCAGCAGTTCGATAGGGACAGGCCCGCCCGAGCAGTACTTC	CASSSIGTGPPEQYF
TRBJ2-7	.	.	TRBV10-3	TGTGCCATCAGTCCCTACAGTACCTACGAGCAGTACTTC	CAISPYSTYEQYF
TRBJ2-7	.	TRBD1	TRBV11-2	TGTGCCAGCAGCTCGTGGACAGGGGGCGGCGAGCAGTACTTC	CASSSWTGGGEQYF
TRBJ2-3	.	TRBD1	TRBV10-2	TGCGCCAGCAGTGCTAGACAGGGACCCTCTGACACAGATACGCAGTATTTT	CASSARQGPSDTDTQYF
TRBJ2-7	.	TRBD2	TRBV19	TGTGCCAGTAGTCGTGCCCTTAGCGGGAGTTACTACGAGCAGTACTTC	CASSRALSGSYYEQYF
TRBJ1-3	.	.	TRBV2	TGTGCCAGCAGTGCCGACAGCTCTGGAAACACCATATATTTT	CASSADSSGNTIYF
TRBJ2-7	.	.	TRBV28	TGTGCCAGCAGTCTGAGCTCCTACGAGCAGTACTTC	CASSLSSYEQYF
TRBJ1-1	.	.	TRBV20-1	TGCAGTGCTAGTTCCACCCTTGGTAGGAACACTGAAGCTTTCTTT	CSASSTLGRNTEAFF
TRBJ1-1	.	TRBD1	TRBV7-9	TGTGCCAGCAGCTATGGACAGGGGGCAAGGACTGAAGCTTTCTTT	CASSYGQGARTEAFF
TRBJ2-7	.	.	TRBV12-3/TRBV12-4	TGTGCCAGCAGCCGGGACTTTGGAGAGCAGTACTTC	CASSRDFGEQYF
TRBJ1-6	.	.	TRBV14	TGTGCCAGCAGCCTTACAGGGAATTCACCCCTCCACTTT	CASSLTGNSPLHF
TRBJ2-3	many	TRBD1	TRBV6-1	TGTGCCAGCAGTGCAGGGACAGGGGGTAGCACAGATACGCAGTATTTT	CASSAGTGGSTDTQYF
TRBJ1-1	.	.	TRBV18	TGTGCCAGCTCACCCCCTGCGGGGCAGAGAAACACTGAAGCTTTCTTT	CASSPPAGQRNTEAFF
TRBJ2-7	.	.	TRBV7-2	TGTGCCAGCACAAACAGGGCCGTTGGAACCTACGAGCAGTACTTC	CASTNRAVGTYEQYF
TRBJ2-3	.	TRBD2	TRBV7-9	TGTGCCAGCAGCTCTAGCGCGAGTTGGGAGGGCCATTCAGATACGCAGTATTTT	CASSSSASWEGHSDTQYF
TRBJ2-7	.	.	TRBV7-9	TGTGCCAGCAGCTTAGCGCTGAGGGAGCAGTACTTC	CASSLALREQYF
TRBJ1-1	.	.	TRBV30	TGTGCCTGGAAATCCCACATGAACACTGAAGCTTTCTTT	CAWKSHMNTEAFF
TRBJ1-1	few	.	TRBV4-2	TGTGCCAGCAGCCAAGATCTAGCGGGCACTGAAGCTTTCTTT	CASSQDLAGTEAFF
TRBJ1-4	.	.	TRBV5-5	TGTGCCAGCAGCTTGGGAGGAAATGAAAAACTGTTTTTT	CASSLGGNEKLFF
TRBJ2-1	.	TRBD2	TRBV5-4	TGTGCCAGCAGCATTAGCGGGAGAGACAATGAGCAGTTCTTC	CASSISGRDNEQFF
TRBJ1-5	once	.	TRBV2	TGTGCCAGCAGTGTTAGTGCAAATCAGCCCCAGCATTTT	CASSVSANQPQHF
TRBJ2-1	.	TRBD1	TRBV6-1	TGTGCCAGCAGTGAACCGGACAGGTTGGCCTACAATGAGCAGTTCTTC	CASSEPDRLAYNEQFF
TRBJ2-7	.	TRBD2	TRBV4-1	TGCGCCAGCAGCCAAGGGAACGGGGGGTACGAGCAGTACTTC	CASSQGNGGYEQYF
TRBJ2-5	.	TRBD2	TRBV6-2/TRBV6-3	TGTGCCAGCAGTTACCCTAGCGGGAGGGTGTGGGAGACCCAGTACTTC	CASSYPSGRVWETQYF
TRBJ1-4	.	TRBD1	TRBV7-8	TGTGCCAGCAGCCTCTGGACAGGGTCTAATGAAAAACTGTTTTTT	CASSLWTGSNEKLFF
TRBJ2-1	.	.	TRBV21-1	TGTGCCAGCAGCCCCCTGAGCGTAGCGGGAGGATGCTACAATGAGCAGTTCTTC	CASSPLSVAGGCYNEQFF
TRBJ1-5	.	TRBD1	TRBV2	TGTGCCAGCAGTTCTGGACAGGGGAATCAGCCCCAGCATTTT	CASSSGQGNQPQHF
TRBJ1-2	.	.	TRBV4-2	TGTGCCAGCAGTCAAGAGTCGGGAGCTAACTATGGCTACACCTTC	CASSQESGANYGYTF
TRBJ2-7	.	.	TRBV5-4	TGTGCCAGCAGCCCCGGGGGTAGCGCAATTTCCTACGAGCAGTACTTC	CASSPGGSAISYEQYF
TRBJ1-2	.	TRBD1	TRBV30	TGTGCCTGGAGTCCGGGACAGGGCTTATATGGCTACACCTTC	CAWSPGQGLYGYTF
TRBJ1-5	.	TRBD1	TRBV19	TGTGCCAGTAGTACCACCGGGACAGGGATAAGTCAGCCCCAGCATTTT	CASSTTGTGISQPQHF
TRBJ2-1	.	TRBD1	TRBV7-3	TGTGCCAGCAGCTTAACTTCACAGGGGAATGCATATAATGAGCAGTTCTTC	CASSLTSQGNAYNEQFF
TRBJ2-5	.	TRBD1	TRBV5-6	TGTGCCAGCAGCTTTGGGACAGTCCGGGGCGAGACCCAGTACTTC	CASSFGTVRGETQYF
TRBJ2-7	.	TRBD1	TRBV7-2	TGTGCCAGCAGTAAGAGGACAGGGGGCGTTTACGAGCAGTACTTC	CASSKRTGGVYEQYF
TRBJ2-6	.	.	TRBV7-3	TGTGCCAGCAGCCCCGGACAGAGCTCTGGGGCCAACGTCCTGACTTTC	CASSPGQSSGANVLTF
TRBJ2-2	.	TRBD2	TRBV30	TGTGCCTGGAGTGGGCTAGCGGGAGGCAGCACCGGGGAGCTGTTTTTT	CAWSGLAGGSTGELFF
TRBJ2-3	.	TRBD1	TRBV5-1	TGCGCCAGCAGGCCGGGACAGGGATCAGATACGCAGTATTTT	CASRPGQGSDTQYF
TRBJ2-1	.	.	TRBV4-1	TGCGCCAGCAGCCACCCCTCAGGGAACTACAATGAGCAGTTCTTC	CASSHPSGNYNEQFF
TRBJ2-7	.	.	TRBV11-3	TGTGCCAGCAGCTCCCCAGCTACAGGGCCCTCCTACGAGCAGTACTTC	CASSSPATGPSYEQYF
TRBJ2-5	.	TRBD1	TRBV6-5	TGTGCCAGCCATACAGGGGGAAGGGAGACCCAGTACTTC	CASHTGGRETQYF
TRBJ2-1	.	TRBD2	TRBV18	TGTGCCAGCTCACCACTCATGCGGGAGGCTGGGGGTGAGCAGTTCTTC	CASSPLMREAGGEQFF
TRBJ2-7	.	TRBD2	TRBV4-3	TGCGCCAGCAGCCAAGATTTGGCTAGCGGGGACTACGAGCAGTACTTC	CASSQDLASGDYEQYF
TRBJ2-7	.	.	TRBV29-1	TGCAGCGCCGGAGATGGTGGCGGACATTACGAGCAGTACTTC	CSAGDGGGHYEQYF
TRBJ2-2	.	TRBD2	TRBV6-5	TGTGCCAGTAGACTAGCGGGACGGAACACCGGGGAGCTGTTTTTT	CASRLAGRNTGELFF
TRBJ2-1	.	TRBD1	TRBV12-3/TRBV12-4	TGTGCCAGCAGCCATGGACAGGGACAGTTCTTC	CASSHGQGQFF
TRBJ2-7	.	TRBD2	TRBV5-4	TGTGCCAGCAGCCCGGGACTAGCGGGAGGAGGCTACGAGCAGTACTTC	CASSPGLAGGGYEQYF
TRBJ1-2	once	.	TRBV12-3/TRBV12-4	TGTGCCAGCAGTTCGGAAAGACAGCATGGCTACACCTTC	CASSSERQHGYTF
TRBJ2-1	.	TRBD2	TRBV28	TGTGCCAGCAGTGAGGCGGGGGACTACAATGAGCAGTTCTTC	CASSEAGDYNEQFF
TRBJ1-5	.	.	TRBV4-1	TGCGCCAGCAGCCGGACTGACCCGAATCAGCCCCAGCATTTT	CASSRTDPNQPQHF